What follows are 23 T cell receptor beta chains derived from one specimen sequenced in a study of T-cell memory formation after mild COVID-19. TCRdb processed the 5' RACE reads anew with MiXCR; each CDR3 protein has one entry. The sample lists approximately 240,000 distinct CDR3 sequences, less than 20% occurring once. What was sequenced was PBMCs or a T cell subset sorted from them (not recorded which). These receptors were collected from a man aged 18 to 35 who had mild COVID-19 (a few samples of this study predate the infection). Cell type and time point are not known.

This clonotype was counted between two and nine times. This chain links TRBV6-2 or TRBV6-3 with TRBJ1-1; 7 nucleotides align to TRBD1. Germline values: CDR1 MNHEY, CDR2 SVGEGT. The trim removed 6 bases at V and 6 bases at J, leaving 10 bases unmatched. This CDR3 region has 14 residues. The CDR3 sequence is CASRRDRESAEAFF. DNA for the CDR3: TGTGCCAGCAGGCGTGACAGGGAAAGCGCTGAAGCTTTCTTT.

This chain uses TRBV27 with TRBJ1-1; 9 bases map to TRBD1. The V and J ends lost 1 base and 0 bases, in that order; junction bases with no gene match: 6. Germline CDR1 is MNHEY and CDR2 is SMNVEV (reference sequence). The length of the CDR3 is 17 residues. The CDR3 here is CASSLWGQGFMNTEAFF. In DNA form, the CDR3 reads TGTGCCAGCAGTTTATGGGGACAGGGTTTCATGAACACTGAAGCTTTCTTT.

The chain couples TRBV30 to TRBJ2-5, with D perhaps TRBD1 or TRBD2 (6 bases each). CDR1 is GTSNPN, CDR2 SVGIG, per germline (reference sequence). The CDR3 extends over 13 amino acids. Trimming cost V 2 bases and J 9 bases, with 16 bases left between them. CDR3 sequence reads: CAWSRLGGLAQYF. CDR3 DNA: TGTGCCTGGAGTCGACTAGGGGGGTTGGCCCAGTACTTC.

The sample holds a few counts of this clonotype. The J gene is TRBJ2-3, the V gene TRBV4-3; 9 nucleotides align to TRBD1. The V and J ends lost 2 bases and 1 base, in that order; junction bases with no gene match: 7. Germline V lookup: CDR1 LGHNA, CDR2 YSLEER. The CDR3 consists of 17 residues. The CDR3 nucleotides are TGCGCCAGCAGCCAACCGGGACAGGGAACCGGCACAGATACGCAGTATTTT. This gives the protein CASSQPGQGTGTDTQYF.

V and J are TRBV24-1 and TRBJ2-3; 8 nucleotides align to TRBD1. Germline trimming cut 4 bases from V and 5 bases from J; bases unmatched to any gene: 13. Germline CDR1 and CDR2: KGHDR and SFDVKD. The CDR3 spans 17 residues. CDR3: CATSDPAGTGGRDTQYF. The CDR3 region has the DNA TGTGCCACCAGTGACCCGGCGGGGACAGGAGGTCGAGATACGCAGTATTTT.

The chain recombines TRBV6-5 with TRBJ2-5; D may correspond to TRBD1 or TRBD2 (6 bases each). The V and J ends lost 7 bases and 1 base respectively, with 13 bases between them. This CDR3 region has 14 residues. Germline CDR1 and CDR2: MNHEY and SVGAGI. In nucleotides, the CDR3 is TGTGCCAGCAAGGGGGGCGTCAGCCAAGAGACCCAGTACTTC. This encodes CASKGGVSQETQYF.

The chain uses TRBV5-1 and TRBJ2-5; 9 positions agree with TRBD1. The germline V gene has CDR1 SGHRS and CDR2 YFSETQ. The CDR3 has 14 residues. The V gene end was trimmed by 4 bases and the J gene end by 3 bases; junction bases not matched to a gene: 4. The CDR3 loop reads CASSPWTGEETQYF. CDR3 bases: TGCGCCAGCAGCCCTTGGACAGGGGAAGAGACCCAGTACTTC.

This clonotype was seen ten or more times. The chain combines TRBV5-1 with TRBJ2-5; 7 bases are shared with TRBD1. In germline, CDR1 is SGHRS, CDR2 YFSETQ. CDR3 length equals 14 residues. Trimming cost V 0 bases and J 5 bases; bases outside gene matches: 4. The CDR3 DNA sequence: TGCGCCAGCAGCTTGGGAGGGGGCGCGGAGACCCAGTACTTC. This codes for CASSLGGGAETQYF.

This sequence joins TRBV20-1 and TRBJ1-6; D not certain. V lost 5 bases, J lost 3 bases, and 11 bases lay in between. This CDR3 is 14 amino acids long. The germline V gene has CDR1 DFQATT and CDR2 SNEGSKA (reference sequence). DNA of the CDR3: TGCAGTGCTCCCCAGGCCCTCTATAATTCACCCCTCCACTTT. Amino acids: CSAPQALYNSPLHF.

The CDR3 DNA is TGTGCCAGCAGCCAGGGAGCGGGGGGTCCAGATACGCAGTATTTT. It is translated as CASSQGAGGPDTQYF. V and J are TRBV4-2 and TRBJ2-3; 9 bases map to TRBD2. Germline V gene data show CDR1 as LGHNA and CDR2 as YNFKEQ. Germline trimming cut 3 bases from V and 4 bases from J; bases unmatched to any gene: 5. The CDR3 runs to 15 residues.

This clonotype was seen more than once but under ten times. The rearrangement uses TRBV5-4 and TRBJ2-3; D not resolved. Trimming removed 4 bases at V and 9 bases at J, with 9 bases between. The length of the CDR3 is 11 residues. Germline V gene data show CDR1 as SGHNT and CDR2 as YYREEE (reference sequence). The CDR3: CASSVRATQYF. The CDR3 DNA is TGTGCCAGCAGCGTCCGGGCGACGCAGTATTTT.

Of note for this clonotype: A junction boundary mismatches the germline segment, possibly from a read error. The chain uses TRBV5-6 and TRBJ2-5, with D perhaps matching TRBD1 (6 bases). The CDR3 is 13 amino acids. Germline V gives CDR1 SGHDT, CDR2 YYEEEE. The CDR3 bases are TGTGCCAGCATCTTGTCACAGGGTGAGACCCAGTACTTC. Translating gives CASILSQGETQYF.

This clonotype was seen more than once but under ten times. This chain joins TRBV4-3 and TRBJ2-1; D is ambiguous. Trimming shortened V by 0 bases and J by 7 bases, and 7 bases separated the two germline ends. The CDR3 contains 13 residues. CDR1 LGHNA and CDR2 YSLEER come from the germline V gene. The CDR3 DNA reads TGCGCCAGCAGCCAAGAGTCCCGTAATGAGCAGTTCTTC. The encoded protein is CASSQESRNEQFF.

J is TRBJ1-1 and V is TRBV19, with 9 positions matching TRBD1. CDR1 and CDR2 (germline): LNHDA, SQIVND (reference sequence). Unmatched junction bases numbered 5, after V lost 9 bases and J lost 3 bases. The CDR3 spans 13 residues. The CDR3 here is CASRTGAYTEAFF. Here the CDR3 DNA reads TGTGCCAGCAGGACAGGGGCGTACACTGAAGCTTTCTTT.

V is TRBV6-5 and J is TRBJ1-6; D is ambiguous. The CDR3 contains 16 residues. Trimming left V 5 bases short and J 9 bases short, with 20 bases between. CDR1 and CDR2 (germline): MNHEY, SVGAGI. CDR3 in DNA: TGTGCCAGCAGTATGATTGCTGGCGGAGGTTTTTCACCCCTCCACTTT. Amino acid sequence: CASSMIAGGGFSPLHF.

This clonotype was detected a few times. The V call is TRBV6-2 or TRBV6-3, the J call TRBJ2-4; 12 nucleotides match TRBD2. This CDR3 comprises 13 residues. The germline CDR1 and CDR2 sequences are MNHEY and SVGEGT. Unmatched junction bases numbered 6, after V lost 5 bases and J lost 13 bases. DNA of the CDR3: TGTGCCAGCAGTCCAGGGACTAGCGGGCGACAGTACTTC. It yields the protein CASSPGTSGRQYF.

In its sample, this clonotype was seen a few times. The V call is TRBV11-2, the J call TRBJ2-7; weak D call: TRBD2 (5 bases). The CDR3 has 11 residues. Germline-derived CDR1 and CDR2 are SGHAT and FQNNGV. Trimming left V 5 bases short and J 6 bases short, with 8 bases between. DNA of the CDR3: TGTGCCAGCAGCCACGGGATCGAGCAGTACTTC. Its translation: CASSHGIEQYF.

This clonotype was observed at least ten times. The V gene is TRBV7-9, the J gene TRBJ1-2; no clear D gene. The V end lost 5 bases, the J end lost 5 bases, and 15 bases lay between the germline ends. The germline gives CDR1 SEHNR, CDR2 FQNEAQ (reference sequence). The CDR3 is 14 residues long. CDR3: CASSPGMDSYGYTF. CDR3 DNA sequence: TGTGCCAGCAGCCCGGGGATGGACTCTTATGGCTACACCTTC.

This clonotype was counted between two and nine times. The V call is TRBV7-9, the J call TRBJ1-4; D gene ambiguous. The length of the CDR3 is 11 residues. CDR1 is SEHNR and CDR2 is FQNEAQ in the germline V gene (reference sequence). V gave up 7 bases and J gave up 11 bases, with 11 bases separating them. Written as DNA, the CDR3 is TGTGCCAGCACCTCGACGGACAAACTGTTTTTT. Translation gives CASTSTDKLFF.

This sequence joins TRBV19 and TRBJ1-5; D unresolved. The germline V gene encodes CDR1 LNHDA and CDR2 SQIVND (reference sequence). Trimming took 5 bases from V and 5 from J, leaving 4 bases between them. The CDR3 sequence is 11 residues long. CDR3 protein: CASSGYQPQHF. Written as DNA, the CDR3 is TGTGCCAGTAGTGGATATCAGCCCCAGCATTTT.

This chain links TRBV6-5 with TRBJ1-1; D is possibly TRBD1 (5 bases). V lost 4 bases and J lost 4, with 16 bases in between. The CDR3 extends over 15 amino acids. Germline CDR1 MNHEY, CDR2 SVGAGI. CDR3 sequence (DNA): TGTGCCAGCAGTTTATCCGGGACTTTAGTCACTGAAGCTTTCTTT. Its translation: CASSLSGTLVTEAFF.

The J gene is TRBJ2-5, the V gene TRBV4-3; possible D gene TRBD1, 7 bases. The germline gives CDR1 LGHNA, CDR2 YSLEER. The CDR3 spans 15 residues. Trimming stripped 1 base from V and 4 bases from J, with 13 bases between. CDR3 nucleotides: TGCGCCAGCAGCCAAGCCCAGGGGGGACGAGAGACCCAGTACTTC. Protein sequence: CASSQAQGGRETQYF.

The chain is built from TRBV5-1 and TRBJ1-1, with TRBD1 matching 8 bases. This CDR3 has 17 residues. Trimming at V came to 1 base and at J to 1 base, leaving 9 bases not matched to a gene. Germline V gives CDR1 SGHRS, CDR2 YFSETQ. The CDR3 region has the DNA TGCGCCAGCAGCTTGCCAGGGGGCGCGATCGGGAACACTGAAGCTTTCTTT. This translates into CASSLPGGAIGNTEAFF.